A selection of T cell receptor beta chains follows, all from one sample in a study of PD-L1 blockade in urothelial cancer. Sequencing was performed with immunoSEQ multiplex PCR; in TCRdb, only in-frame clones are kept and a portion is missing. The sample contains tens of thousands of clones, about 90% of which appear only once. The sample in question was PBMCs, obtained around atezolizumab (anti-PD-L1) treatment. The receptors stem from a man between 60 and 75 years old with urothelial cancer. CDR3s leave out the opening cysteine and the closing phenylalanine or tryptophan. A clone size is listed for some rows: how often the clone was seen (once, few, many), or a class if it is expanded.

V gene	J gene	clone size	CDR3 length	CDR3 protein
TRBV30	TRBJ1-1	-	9	AWSPGQAAF
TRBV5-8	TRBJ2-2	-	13	ASSLYSGNTGELF
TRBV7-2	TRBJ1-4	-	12	ASSANGRSEKLF
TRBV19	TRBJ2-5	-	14	ASSIGLAGGQETQY
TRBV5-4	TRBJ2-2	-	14	ASSLASGRNTGELF
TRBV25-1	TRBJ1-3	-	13	ASSEDRAAGNTIY
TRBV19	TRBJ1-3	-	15	ASSPPSDRDLGNTIY
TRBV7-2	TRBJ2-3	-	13	ASSSPGRAGDTQY
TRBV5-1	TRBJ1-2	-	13	ASSTTGTVDYGYT
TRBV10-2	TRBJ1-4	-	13	ASSDQTGGNEKLF
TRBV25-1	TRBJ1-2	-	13	ASSPRGGATHGYT
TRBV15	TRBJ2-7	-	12	ATSRDRSSYEQY
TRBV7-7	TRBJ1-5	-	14	ASSWEQGLGDQPQH
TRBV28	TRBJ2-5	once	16	ASSLSLGGGGYQETQY
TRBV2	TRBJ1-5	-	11	ASSKDRSQPQH
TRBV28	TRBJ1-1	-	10	ASSLTHTEAF
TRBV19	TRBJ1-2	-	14	ASSISMTGSWRGYT
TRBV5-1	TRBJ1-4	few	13	ASSLVTGRGEKLF
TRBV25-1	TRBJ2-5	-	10	ASRDREETQY
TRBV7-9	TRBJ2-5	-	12	ASSLGQGIETQY
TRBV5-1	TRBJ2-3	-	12	ASSLAGQGDTQY
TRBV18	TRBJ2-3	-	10	ASSGMGDTQY